Below, 16 T cell receptor beta chains from the same sample are listed, as sequenced in a study of T cell responses to AZD1222 COVID-19 vaccine. Some clones are missing from TCRdb's copy, which holds only in-frame ones; the method was immunoSEQ multiplex PCR. The profile shows 150,000 to 170,000 clones, around 90% of them singletons. The sample consisted of peripheral blood, taken on day 0 of AZD1222 vaccination. Receptors originate from an adult in good health.

The V call is TRBV9, the J call TRBJ2-7, with TRBD1 matching over 10 bases. CDR1 and CDR2 (germline): SGDLS, YYNGEE. The CDR3 totals 15 residues. After removal of 4 bases from V and 3 bases from J, the junction contained 7 bases not matched to a gene. The CDR3 region is CASSYGTGVSYEQYF. The CDR3, as DNA: TGTGCCAGCAGCTATGGGACAGGGGTCAGCTACGAGCAGTACTTC.

The rearrangement links TRBV4-1 to TRBJ2-1; 14 bases are a match to TRBD2. Germline V gives CDR1 MGHRA, CDR2 YSYEKL. The CDR3 consists of 19 residues. After removal of 3 bases from V and 7 bases from J, the junction contained 14 bases not matched to a gene. The CDR3 sequence: CASSHPGTSGGIDINEQFF. In DNA, the CDR3 is TGCGCCAGCAGCCACCCCGGGACTAGCGGGGGAATTGATATAAATGAGCAGTTCTTC.

This chain connects TRBV18 to TRBJ2-7, with 8 bases lining up with TRBD1. Per the germline V gene, CDR1 is KGHSH and CDR2 is LQKENI. CDR3 length: 14 amino acids. Trimming took 3 bases from V and 3 from J; bases not matched to a gene: 4. The CDR3 sequence is CASSPPGQGYEQYF. The CDR3, as DNA: TGTGCCAGCTCACCCCCAGGACAGGGCTACGAGCAGTACTTC. The whole variable domain, filled in from reference TRBV18 and TRBJ2-7, reads NAGVMQNPRHLVRRRGQEARLRCSPMKGHSHVYWYRQLPEEGLKFMVYLQKENIIDESGMPKERFSAEFPKEGPSILRIQQVVRGDSAAYFCASSPPGQGYEQYFGPGTRLTVT.

This rearrangement joins TRBV20-1 to TRBJ2-3, with D maybe TRBD2 (6 bases). The CDR3 sequence is 11 residues long. Trimming removed 6 bases at V and 8 bases at J, with 12 bases between. Germline V gene sequence: CDR1 DFQATT, CDR2 SNEGSKA (reference sequence). The CDR3 protein is CSARSGPTQYF. In nucleotides, the CDR3 is TGCAGTGCAAGGAGCGGGCCTACGCAGTATTTT.

The chain employs TRBV2 and TRBJ2-7, with TRBD2 matching over 10 bases. V lost 6 bases to trimming and J lost 2 bases; unmatched junction nucleotides: 1. Per the germline V gene, CDR1 is SNHLY and CDR2 is FYNNEI. CDR3 length equals 13 residues. CDR3 amino acids: CASRGTSAYEQYF. The CDR3 DNA reads as TGTGCCAGCAGAGGGACTAGCGCCTACGAGCAGTACTTC. The complete variable domain, with remaining parts taken from reference TRBV2 and TRBJ2-7, reads EPEVTQTPSHQVTQMGQEVILRCVPISNHLYFYWYRQILGQKVEFLVSFYNNEISEKSEIFDDQFSVERPDGSNFTLKIRSTKLEDSAMYFCASRGTSAYEQYFGPGTRLTVT.

This clone was observed a single time. V gene TRBV7-9 combines with J gene TRBJ2-4; D is uncertain. CDR3 length: 16 amino acids. Germline assignment: CDR1 SEHNR and CDR2 FQNEAQ (reference sequence). Trimming stripped 5 bases from V and 0 bases from J, with 14 bases between. This chain's CDR3 is CASSPRWKVAKNIQYF. The CDR3 coding sequence is TGTGCCAGCAGCCCCAGGTGGAAAGTAGCCAAAAACATTCAGTACTTC.

The chain links TRBV19 to TRBJ1-2; 9 bases map to TRBD1. Germline CDR1 and CDR2: LNHDA and SQIVND (reference sequence). V lost 4 bases, J lost 4 bases, and 7 bases stayed unmatched. This CDR3 spans 15 amino acids. The CDR3 DNA is TGTGCCAGTAGTACTCGGACAGGGGCCCTCTATGGCTACACCTTC. Amino acids: CASSTRTGALYGYTF.

The chain couples TRBV7-9 to TRBJ1-6; D call uncertain. V was trimmed by 3 bases and J by 0 bases, leaving 6 bases between them. The CDR3 has 15 amino acids. Looked up from germline, CDR1 is SEHNR and CDR2 is FQNEAQ (reference sequence). CDR3 nucleotide sequence: TGTGCCAGCAGCTTGGGCAGCTCCTATAATTCACCCCTCCACTTT. Its protein is CASSLGSSYNSPLHF.

This chain joins TRBV5-1 and TRBJ1-6, with D possibly TRBD1 on 5 matching bases. Trimming cost V 0 bases and J 10 bases, with 11 bases left between them. The CDR3 spans 14 residues. CDR1 is SGHRS, CDR2 YFSETQ, per germline. As DNA, the CDR3 is TGCGCCAGCAGCTTGGATGGTCAGGGATCACCCCTCCACTTT. It encodes CASSLDGQGSPLHF. The full variable domain, completed using reference TRBV5-1 and TRBJ1-6, is KAGVTQTPRYLIKTRGQQVTLSCSPISGHRSVSWYQQTPGQGLQFLFEYFSETQRNKGNFPGRFSGRQFSNSRSEMNVSTLELGDSALYLCASSLDGQGSPLHFGNGTRLTVT.

This rearrangement joins TRBV5-8 to TRBJ1-5, with D possibly being TRBD1 (5 bases). The ends were cut back, 6 bases at V and 10 bases at J, with 17 bases in the middle. CDR3 length equals 13 residues. Germline CDR1 SGHTS, CDR2 YDEGEE. The CDR3 spells CASNPGQVFPQHF. DNA of the CDR3: TGTGCCAGCAACCCGGGGCAGGTCTTCCCCCAGCATTTT. Based on the CDR3 plus reference TRBV5-8 and TRBJ1-5, the full variable domain is EAGVTQSPTHLIKTRGQQATLRCSPISGHTSVYWYQQALGLGLQFLLWYDEGEERNRGNFPPRFSGRQFPNYSSELNVNALELEDSALYLCASNPGQVFPQHFGDGTRLSIL.

The CDR3 coding sequence is TGTGCCAGCTCACCAAGGGCAGGGGAAAATGAGCAGTTCTTC. This encodes CASSPRAGENEQFF. The chain couples TRBV18 to TRBJ2-1; D perhaps matches TRBD1 (6 bases). The germline V gene has CDR1 KGHSH and CDR2 LQKENI. Trimming cost V 2 bases and J 7 bases, with 12 bases left between them. The length of the CDR3 is 14 residues.

This chain connects TRBV19 to TRBJ1-5; 7 nucleotides match TRBD1. This CDR3 spans 15 amino acids. CDR1 LNHDA and CDR2 SQIVND come from the germline V gene (reference sequence). V lost 7 bases to trimming and J lost 3 bases; unmatched junction nucleotides: 9. Here the CDR3 reads CASNTGQIVNQPQHF. In nucleotides, the CDR3 is TGTGCCAGTAATACGGGACAGATAGTCAATCAGCCCCAGCATTTT. The full variable domain, completed using reference TRBV19 and TRBJ1-5, is DGGITQSPKYLFRKEGQNVTLSCEQNLNHDAMYWYRQDPGQGLRLIYYSQIVNDFQKGDIAEGYSVSREKKESFPLTVTSAQKNPTAFYLCASNTGQIVNQPQHFGDGTRLSIL.

The chain carries TRBV3-1 (or the pseudogene TRBV3-2) and TRBJ1-6; a weak D match, TRBD1 (5 bases). The CDR3 is 16 residues long. V gave up 8 bases and J gave up 0 bases, with 14 bases separating them. The germline V gene encodes CDR1 LGHDT and CDR2 YNNKEL (reference sequence). The CDR3 reads CASRAGVNSYNSPLHF. The CDR3 nucleotides are TGTGCCAGCCGCGCGGGGGTAAACTCCTATAATTCACCCCTCCACTTT.

V is TRBV6-2 or TRBV6-3 and J is TRBJ1-1; 9 nucleotides agree with TRBD1. Germline V gene lookup returns CDR1 MNHEY and CDR2 SVGEGT. The CDR3 has 16 residues. The V segment lost 2 bases and the J segment 4 bases; nucleotides outside the gene matches: 8. The CDR3 protein is CASSYGPGQGSTEAFF. As DNA, the CDR3 is TGTGCCAGCAGTTACGGTCCCGGACAGGGGAGCACTGAAGCTTTCTTT.

As DNA, the CDR3 is TGTGCCAGCAGCACCGGACTAGCGGGGGGCGCAGATACGCAGTATTTT. This translates into CASSTGLAGGADTQYF. The genes are TRBV7-7 and TRBJ2-3; 14 bases match TRBD2. Trimming removed 5 bases from V and 4 bases from J; junction bases left unmatched: 5. The CDR3 length is 16 residues. Germline V lookup: CDR1 SSHAT, CDR2 FNYEAQ (reference sequence).

The chain is built from TRBV7-2 and TRBJ1-2; a possible D gene is TRBD1 (5 bases). The CDR3 length is 15 residues. Trimming took 4 bases from V and 8 from J, leaving 20 bases between them. In germline, CDR1 is SGHTA, CDR2 FQGNSA. CDR3 residues: CASSSRVLTRMGYTF. The CDR3 DNA is TGTGCCAGCAGCTCCAGGGTACTTACCCGCATGGGCTACACCTTC.